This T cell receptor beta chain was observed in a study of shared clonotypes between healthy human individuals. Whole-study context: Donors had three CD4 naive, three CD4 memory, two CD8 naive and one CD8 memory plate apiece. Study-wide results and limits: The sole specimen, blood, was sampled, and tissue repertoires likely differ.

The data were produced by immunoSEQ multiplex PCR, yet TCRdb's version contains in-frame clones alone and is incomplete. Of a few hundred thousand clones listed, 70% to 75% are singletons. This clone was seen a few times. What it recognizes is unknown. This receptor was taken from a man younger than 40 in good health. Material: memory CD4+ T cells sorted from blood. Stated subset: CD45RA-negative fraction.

The CDR3 spells CASSPLLAGVSTDTQYF. CDR3 nucleotides: TGTGCCAGCAGCCCCCTATTGGCGGGAGTGAGCACAGATACGCAGTATTTT. V is TRBV7-6 and J is TRBJ2-3; 7 nucleotides match TRBD2. There are 17 residues in the CDR3. V dropped 5 bases and J dropped 0; count of bases not matched to a gene: 11. Germline assignment: CDR1 SGHVS and CDR2 FNYEAQ.